The entry below describes one T cell receptor beta chain. The antigen is unknown. This entry is derived from a study of cytomegalovirus exposure and HLA in healthy donors. Study-wide findings and caveats: At a 0.05 false discovery rate, a later analysis found roughly 17,000 TCR beta sequences to be associated with HLA alleles. In an earlier analysis, about 87% or about 30%: the productive usage of most TCR beta V segments. Reports state that TCR beta sequences accurately predicted most subjects' HLA-A and HLA-B alleles.

With 60 Vbeta and 13 Jbeta primers, the PCR was carried out. TCRdb's table, derived via immunoSEQ multiplex PCR, lists solely in-frame clones and lacks some. Recorded for this sample: 150,000 or so clones. In germline, CDR1 is SNHLY, CDR2 FYNNEI. V lost 4 bases and J lost 8; bases outside the gene matches: 0. CDR3 size: 12 residues. This clonotype was sampled from a woman in her fifties or sixties in good health and CMV-seronegative. The gene calls are TRBV2 and TRBJ2-1; 9 bases match TRBD2. Sequences were obtained from PBMCs. This chain's CDR3 is CASSGLADEQFF. The CDR3 coding sequence is TGTGCCAGCAGTGGACTAGCGGATGAGCAGTTCTTC. The whole variable domain, filled in from reference TRBV2 and TRBJ2-1, reads EPEVTQTPSHQVTQMGQEVILRCVPISNHLYFYWYRQILGQKVEFLVSFYNNEISEKSEIFDDQFSVERPDGSNFTLKIRSTKLEDSAMYFCASSGLADEQFFGPGTRLTVL.